The entry that follows covers one T cell receptor (beta chain) sequence. Its specificity is unknown. This record comes from a study of cytomegalovirus exposure and HLA in healthy donors. Overall study: From donors who were HLA-typed, an early data release held 80 million to 85 million unique TCRs.

Primers included in the PCR were 60 Vbeta and 13 Jbeta primers. Libraries were prepared by immunoSEQ multiplex PCR; TCRdb keeps only in-frame clonotypes and omits some of them. In all, the sample yields under 200,000 clones. Healthy bone marrow donors made up the donor group. The CDR3 runs 17 residues. Germline CDR1 GTSNPN, CDR2 SVGIG (reference sequence). V dropped 2 bases and J dropped 2; count of bases not matched to a gene: 9. Study findings and constraints: Specificity of a few CMV-associated chains for CMV antigens was verified in vitro. Among immune exposure information, only CMV serostatus was available.

Sequencing used PBMCs. The sequence came from a woman aged 18-30 years in good health and CMV-seropositive. The rearrangement joins TRBV30 to TRBJ1-2; 12 bases align to TRBD1. In DNA, the CDR3 is TGTGCCTGGAGTCGGGACAGGGGGCTACCTATGAACTATGGCTACACCTTC. Protein product: CAWSRDRGLPMNYGYTF.